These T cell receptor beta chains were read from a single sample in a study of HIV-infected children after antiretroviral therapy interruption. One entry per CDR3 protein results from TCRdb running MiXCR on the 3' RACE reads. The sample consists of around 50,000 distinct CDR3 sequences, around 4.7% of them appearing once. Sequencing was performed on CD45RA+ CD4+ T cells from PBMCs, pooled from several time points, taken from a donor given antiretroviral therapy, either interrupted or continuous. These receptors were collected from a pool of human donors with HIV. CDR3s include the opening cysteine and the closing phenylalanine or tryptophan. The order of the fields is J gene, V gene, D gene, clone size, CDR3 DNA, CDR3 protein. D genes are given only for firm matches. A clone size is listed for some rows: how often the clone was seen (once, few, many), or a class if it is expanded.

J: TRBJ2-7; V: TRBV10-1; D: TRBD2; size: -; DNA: TGCGCCAGCAGTCCTACTAGCGGGGGACGCGAGCAGTACTTC; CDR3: CASSPTSGGREQYF
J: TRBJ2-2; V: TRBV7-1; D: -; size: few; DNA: TGTGCCAGCAGCCAACTCCACCCGAACACCGGGGAGCTGTTTTTT; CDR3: CASSQLHPNTGELFF
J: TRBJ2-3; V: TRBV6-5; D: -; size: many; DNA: TGTGCCAGCAGTTACTCGAGGACAACTAGCACAGATACGCAGTATTTT; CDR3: CASSYSRTTSTDTQYF
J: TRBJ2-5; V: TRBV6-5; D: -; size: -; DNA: TGTGCCAGCAGTTACGAGATAGGGCAGACCCAGTACTTC; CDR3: CASSYEIGQTQYF
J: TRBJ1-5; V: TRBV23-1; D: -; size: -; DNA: TGCGCCAGCAGTCAATATAGGCAACAGGACCATAATCAGCCCCAGCATTTT; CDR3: CASSQYRQQDHNQPQHF
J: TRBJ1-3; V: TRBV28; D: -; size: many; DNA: TGTGCCAGCACTTTTAGAAACACCATATATTTT; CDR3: CASTFRNTIYF
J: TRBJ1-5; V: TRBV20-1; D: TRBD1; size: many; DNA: TGCAGTGCTAGTCAAGCAGGGGGGAATCAGCCCCAGCATTTT; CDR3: CSASQAGGNQPQHF
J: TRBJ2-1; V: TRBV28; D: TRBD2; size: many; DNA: TGTGCCAGCGCTTGGGGGGGGACGGTAAGCTCCTACAATGAGCAGTTCTTC; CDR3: CASAWGGTVSSYNEQFF
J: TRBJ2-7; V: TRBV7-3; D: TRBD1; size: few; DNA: TGTGCCAGCAGCTTAGGGACAGCCTACGAGCAGTACTTC; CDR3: CASSLGTAYEQYF
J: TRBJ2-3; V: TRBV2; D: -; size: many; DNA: TGTGCCAGCAGTCCGGTGGGCACAGATACGCAGTATTTT; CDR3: CASSPVGTDTQYF
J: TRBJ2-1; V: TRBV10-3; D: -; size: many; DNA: TGTGCCATCAGTGAGTCGAGAGGTGAGCAGTTCTTC; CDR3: CAISESRGEQFF
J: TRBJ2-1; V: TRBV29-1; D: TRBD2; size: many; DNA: TGCAGCCCCCTGACTAGCGGGGGGGATGAGCAGTTCTTC; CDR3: CSPLTSGGDEQFF
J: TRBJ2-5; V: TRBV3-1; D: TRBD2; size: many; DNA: TGTGCCAGCAGCCAAGAGCTAGCGGGCTCTCAAGAGACCCAGTACTTC; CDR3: CASSQELAGSQETQYF
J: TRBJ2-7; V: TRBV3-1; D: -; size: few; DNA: TGTGCCAGCAGCCAAAGAGACTATACCTACGAGCAGTACTTC; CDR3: CASSQRDYTYEQYF
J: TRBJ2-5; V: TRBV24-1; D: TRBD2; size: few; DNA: TGTGCCACCAGATCTCAAAGCGGGGACCAAGAGACCCAGTACTTC; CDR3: CATRSQSGDQETQYF
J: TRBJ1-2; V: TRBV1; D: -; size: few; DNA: TGCACCAGCAGCCAAGATAAAACCGGGACAGGGTCTCTTTATTATGGCTACACCTTC; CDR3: CTSSQDKTGTGSLYYGYTF
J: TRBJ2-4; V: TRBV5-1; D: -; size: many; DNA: TGCGCCAGCAGAATCTCAGGGGAGCGAAACATTCAGTACTTC; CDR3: CASRISGERNIQYF
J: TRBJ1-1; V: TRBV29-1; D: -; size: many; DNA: TGCAGCGTTTCCCCGAACCTGAACACTGAAGCTTTCTTT; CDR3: CSVSPNLNTEAFF
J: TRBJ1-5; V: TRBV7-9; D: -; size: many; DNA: TGTGCCAGCAGCTCCCCCAGGGGGCCCCAGCATTTT; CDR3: CASSSPRGPQHF
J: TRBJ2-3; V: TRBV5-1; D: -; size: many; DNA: TGCGCCAGCAGCTTAAGCGGACCGATCACAGATACGCAGTATTTT; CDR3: CASSLSGPITDTQYF
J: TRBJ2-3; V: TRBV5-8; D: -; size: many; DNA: TGTGCCAGCAGCCCCCAGTCTAGGTCTGACACAGATACGCAGTATTTT; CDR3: CASSPQSRSDTDTQYF
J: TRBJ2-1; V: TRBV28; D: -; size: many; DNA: TGTGCCAGCAGTCCGGGGGAGAATGAGCAGTTCTTC; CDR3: CASSPGENEQFF
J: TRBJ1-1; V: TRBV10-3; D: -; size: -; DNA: TGTGCCATCCTGGGGGGAGGGACTGAAGCTTTCTTT; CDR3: CAILGGGTEAFF
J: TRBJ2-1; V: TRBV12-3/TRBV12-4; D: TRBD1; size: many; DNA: TGTGCCAGCAGTTTTGACAGGGGGCGCGATGAGCAGTTCTTC; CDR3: CASSFDRGRDEQFF
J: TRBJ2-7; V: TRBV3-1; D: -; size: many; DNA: TGTGCCAGCAGCCAAGGACCTATGAGGCAGTACTTC; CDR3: CASSQGPMRQYF
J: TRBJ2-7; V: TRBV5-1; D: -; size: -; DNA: TGCGCCAGCAGCCCAGACGGACAGCCTACCTACGAGCAGTACTTC; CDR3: CASSPDGQPTYEQYF
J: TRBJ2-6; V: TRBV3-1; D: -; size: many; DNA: TGTGCCAGCAGCCAAGTAGGCCTGGGGGCCAACGTCCTGACTTTC; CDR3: CASSQVGLGANVLTF
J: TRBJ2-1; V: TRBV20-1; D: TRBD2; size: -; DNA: TGCAGTGCTCACGCGGGGGGGGACAATGAGCAGTTCTTC; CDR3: CSAHAGGDNEQFF
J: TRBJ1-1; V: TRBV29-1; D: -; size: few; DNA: TGCAGCGTTAGAGACAGAACGAACACTGAAGCTTTCTTT; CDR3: CSVRDRTNTEAFF
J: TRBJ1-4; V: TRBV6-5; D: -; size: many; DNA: TGTGCCAGCGTCCCAGGGGAGGGGAATGAAAAACTGTTTTTT; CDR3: CASVPGEGNEKLFF
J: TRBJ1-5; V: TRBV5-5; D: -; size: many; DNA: TGTGCCAGCAGCTCAAGCCCGTTGGACCCTAGCAATCAGCCCCAGCATTTT; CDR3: CASSSSPLDPSNQPQHF
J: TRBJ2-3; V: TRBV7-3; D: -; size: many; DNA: TGTGCCAGCAGCCACGGTATCACAGATACGCAGTATTTT; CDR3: CASSHGITDTQYF
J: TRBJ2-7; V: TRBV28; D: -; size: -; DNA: TGTGCCACCCTAAATCCGCTCGGTGGTGCGGGGTACTTC; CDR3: CATLNPLGGAGYF
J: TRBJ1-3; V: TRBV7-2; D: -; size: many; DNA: TGTGCCAGCAGCTTAATTCCGTTTGGAAACACCATATATTTT; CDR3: CASSLIPFGNTIYF
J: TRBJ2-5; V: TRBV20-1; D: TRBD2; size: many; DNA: TGCAGTGCTAGACCGACTAGCGGGGTACAAGAGACCCAGTACTTC; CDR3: CSARPTSGVQETQYF
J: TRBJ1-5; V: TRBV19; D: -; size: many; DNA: TGTGCCAGTAGTACCCGACGGGACACGAATCAGCCCCAGCATTTT; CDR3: CASSTRRDTNQPQHF
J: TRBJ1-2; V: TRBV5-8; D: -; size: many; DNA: TGTGCCAGCAGCTTCAGGGGCCTTAACTATGGCTACACCTTC; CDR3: CASSFRGLNYGYTF
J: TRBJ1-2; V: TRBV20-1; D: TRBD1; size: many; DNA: TGCAGTGCTACCACAGGGGGCTATGGCTACACCTTC; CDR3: CSATTGGYGYTF
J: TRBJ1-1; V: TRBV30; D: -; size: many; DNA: TGTGCCTGGGGGAGTTCTGAAGCTTTCTTT; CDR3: CAWGSSEAFF
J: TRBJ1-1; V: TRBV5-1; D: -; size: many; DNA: TGCGCCAGCAGCTTGGCAGGGACCACTGAAGCTTTCTTT; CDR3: CASSLAGTTEAFF
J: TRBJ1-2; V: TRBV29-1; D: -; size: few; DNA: TGCAGCGTTGCCGTGACGGGGTACGGCTACACCTTC; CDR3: CSVAVTGYGYTF
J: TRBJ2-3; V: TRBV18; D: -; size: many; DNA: TGTGCCAGCTCACCGATAAGAGGCACAGATACGCAGTATTTT; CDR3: CASSPIRGTDTQYF
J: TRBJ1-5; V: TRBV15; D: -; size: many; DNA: TGTGCCACCAGCAGACTGGGCGCGGGGCCCCAGCATTTT; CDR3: CATSRLGAGPQHF
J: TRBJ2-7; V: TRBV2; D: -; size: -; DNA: TGTGCCAGCAGGGAAAATGGGGGGCCCGCCTACGAGCAGTACTTC; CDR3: CASRENGGPAYEQYF
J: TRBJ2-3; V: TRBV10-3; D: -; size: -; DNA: TGTGCCATCAGTGTCGGGGTCAGTGGAGATACGCAGTATTTT; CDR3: CAISVGVSGDTQYF
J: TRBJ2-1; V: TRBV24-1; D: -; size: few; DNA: TGTGCCACCAGTGGCAGAACCTACAATGAGCAGTTCTTC; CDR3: CATSGRTYNEQFF
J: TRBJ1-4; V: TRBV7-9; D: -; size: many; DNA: TGTGCCAGCAGCTTGGCTAGCAACGGCAGGGAAGAGGAAAAACTGTTTTTT; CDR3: CASSLASNGREEEKLFF
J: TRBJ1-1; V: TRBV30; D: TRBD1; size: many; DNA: TGTGCCTGGGGACCCACAGGGGCTGAAGCTTTCTTT; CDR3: CAWGPTGAEAFF
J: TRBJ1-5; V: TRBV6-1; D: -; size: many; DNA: TGTGCCAGCAGTGAATGGGCGGGGGGCGCAGGACAGCCCCAGCATTTT; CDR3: CASSEWAGGAGQPQHF
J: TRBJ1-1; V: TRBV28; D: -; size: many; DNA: TGTGCCAGCACCGATCACGTCCGGGAGAACACTGAAGCTTTCTTT; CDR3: CASTDHVRENTEAFF
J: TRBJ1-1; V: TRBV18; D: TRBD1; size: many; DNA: TGTGCCAGCTCATCAACAGGGGATTTGGCTTTCTTT; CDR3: CASSSTGDLAFF
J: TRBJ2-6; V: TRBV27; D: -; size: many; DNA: TGTGCCAGCAAACCAGGGTCCGGGTCTGGGGCCAACGTCCTGACTTTC; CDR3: CASKPGSGSGANVLTF
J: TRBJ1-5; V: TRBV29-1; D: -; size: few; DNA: TGCAGCGTTGGACAGAGCAATCAGCCCCAGCATTTT; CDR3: CSVGQSNQPQHF
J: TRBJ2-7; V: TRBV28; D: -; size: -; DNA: TGTGCCAGCAGTTTACAGGGCGAGGACGAGCAGTACTTC; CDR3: CASSLQGEDEQYF
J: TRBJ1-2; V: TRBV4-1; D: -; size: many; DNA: TGCGCCAGCAGCCAAGGCGGGGGCGCAGAGGGCTACACCTTC; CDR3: CASSQGGGAEGYTF